Below, 6 T cell receptor beta chains from the same sample are listed, as sequenced in a study of vaccination and CD4 T cells after COVID-19. Their target antigens are unknown. An Oncomine TCR Beta short-read assay was used to sequence the DNA from cultured CD4+ T cells. Each CDR3 protein gets one entry after TCRdb re-called the PCR reads with MiXCR. The table records approximately 12,000 distinct CDR3 sequences, roughly 50% of them present only once. Sample treatment: approximately 9-day PBMC culture with coronavirus spike peptide pools or control peptides (ViraFEST assay). Sequenced input: CD4+ T cells from blood, cultured in vitro. The receptors here all came from a human donor who had recovered from COVID-19.

This chain connects TRBV7-2 to TRBJ1-4; D might be TRBD1 (5 bases). CDR1 is SGHTA and CDR2 is FQGNSA in the germline V gene. Trimming left V 2 bases short and J 8 bases short, with 12 bases between. CDR3 length equals 14 residues. In DNA form, the CDR3 reads TGTGCCAGCAGCTTACGTAGGGGTATCGAAAAACTGTTTTTT. This codes for CASSLRRGIEKLFF. Filled out from reference TRBV7-2 and TRBJ1-4, the complete variable domain reads GAGVSQSPSNKVTEKGKDVELRCDPISGHTALYWYRQSLGQGLEFLIYFQGNSAPDKSGLPSDRFSAERTGGSVSTLTIQRTQQEDSAVYLCASSLRRGIEKLFFGSGTQLSVL.

This clonotype has a handful of counts. The J gene is TRBJ1-1, the V gene TRBV20-1, with D hard to call. Germline CDR1 DFQATT, CDR2 SNEGSKA (reference sequence). CDR3 size: 12 residues. Trimming removed 3 bases from V and 3 bases from J, with 8 bases in between. In nucleotides, the CDR3 is TGCAGTGCTAGTCGAAGGTACACTGAAGCTTTCTTT. Its protein product is CSASRRYTEAFF.

The chain couples TRBV6-1 to TRBJ1-1; no clear D. The CDR3 has 13 amino acids. Trimming took off 7 bases at V and 7 bases at J, with 16 bases between the two ends. CDR1 is MNHNS and CDR2 is SASEGT in the germline V gene. DNA of the CDR3: TGTGCCAGCACCTATCGCCCTGGAGGTGAAGCTTTCTTT. Protein sequence: CASTYRPGGEAFF.

The chain recombines TRBV20-1 with TRBJ2-7; 9 bases are shared with TRBD2. Germline CDR1 is DFQATT and CDR2 is SNEGSKA (reference sequence). V shed 5 bases and J 1 base; nucleotides not matched to a gene: 6. The CDR3 is 14 residues long. The CDR3 nucleotides are TGCAGTGCTTTTAGCGGGAGAGGGTCCTACGAGCAGTACTTC. This encodes CSAFSGRGSYEQYF.

The chain combines TRBV28 with TRBJ1-2, with a possible D match to TRBD1 (6 bases). Germline loops: CDR1 MDHEN, CDR2 SYDVKM. Trimming cost V 11 bases and J 1 base, with 14 bases left between them. This CDR3 has 13 residues. The CDR3 region has the DNA TGTGCCGGAAAACAGGGAGGTAACTATGGCTACACCTTC. As protein: CAGKQGGNYGYTF.

The chain is built from TRBV7-2 and TRBJ2-3, with 9 bases that match TRBD2. The CDR3 has 15 amino acids. The V gene end was trimmed by 3 bases and the J gene end by 6 bases; junction bases not matched to a gene: 7. CDR1 and CDR2 from the germline V gene are SGHTA and FQGNSA. The CDR3 coding sequence is TGTGCCAGCAGCTTCTGGCGGGGGGGCCGTGATACGCAGTATTTT. This codes for CASSFWRGGRDTQYF.